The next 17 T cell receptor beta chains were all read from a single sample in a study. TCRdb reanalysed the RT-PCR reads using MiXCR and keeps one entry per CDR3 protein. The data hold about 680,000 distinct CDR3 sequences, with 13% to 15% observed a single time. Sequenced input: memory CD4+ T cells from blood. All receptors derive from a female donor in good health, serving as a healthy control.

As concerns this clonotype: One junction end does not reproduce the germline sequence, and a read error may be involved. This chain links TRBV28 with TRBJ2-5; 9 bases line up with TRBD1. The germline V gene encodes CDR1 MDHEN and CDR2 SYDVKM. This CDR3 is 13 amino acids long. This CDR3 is CASSLLRDRVYDF. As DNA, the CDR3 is TGTGCCAGCAGTTTATTGCGGGACAGGGTATATGACTTC.

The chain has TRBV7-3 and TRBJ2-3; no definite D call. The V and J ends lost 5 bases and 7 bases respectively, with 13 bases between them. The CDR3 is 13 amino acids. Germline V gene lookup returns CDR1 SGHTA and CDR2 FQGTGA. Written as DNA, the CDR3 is TGTGCCAGCAGCACCCAGATGAGGCATACGCAGTATTTT. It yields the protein CASSTQMRHTQYF.

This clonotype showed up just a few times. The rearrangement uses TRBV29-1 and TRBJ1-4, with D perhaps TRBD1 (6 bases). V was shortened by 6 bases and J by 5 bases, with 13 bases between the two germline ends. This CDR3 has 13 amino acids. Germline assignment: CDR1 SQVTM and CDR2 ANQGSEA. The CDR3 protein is CSVLQGSNEKLFF. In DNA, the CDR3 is TGCAGCGTCCTACAGGGCTCCAATGAAAAACTGTTTTTT.

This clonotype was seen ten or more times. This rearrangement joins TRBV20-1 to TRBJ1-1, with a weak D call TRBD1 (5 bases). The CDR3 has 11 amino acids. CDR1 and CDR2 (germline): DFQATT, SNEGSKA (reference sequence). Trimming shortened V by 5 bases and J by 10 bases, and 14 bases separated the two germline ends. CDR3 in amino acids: CSAGGGPRAFF. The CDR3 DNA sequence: TGCAGTGCTGGGGGAGGGCCAAGAGCTTTCTTT.

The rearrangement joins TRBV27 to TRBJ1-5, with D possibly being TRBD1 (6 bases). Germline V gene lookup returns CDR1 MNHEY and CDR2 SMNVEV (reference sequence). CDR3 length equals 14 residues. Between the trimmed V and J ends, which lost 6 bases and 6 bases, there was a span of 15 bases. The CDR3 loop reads CASSPGGGPQPQHF. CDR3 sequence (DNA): TGTGCCAGCAGCCCGGGCGGGGGCCCTCAGCCCCAGCATTTT.

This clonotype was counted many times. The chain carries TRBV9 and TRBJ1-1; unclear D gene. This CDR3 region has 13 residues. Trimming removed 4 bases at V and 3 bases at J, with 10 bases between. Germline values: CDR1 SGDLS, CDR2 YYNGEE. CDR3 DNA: TGTGCCAGCAGCCCCAGACCGGACACTGAAGCTTTCTTT. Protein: CASSPRPDTEAFF. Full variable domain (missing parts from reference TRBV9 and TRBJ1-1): DSGVTQTPKHLITATGQRVTLRCSPRSGDLSVYWYQQSLDQGLQFLIQYYNGEERAKGNILERFSAQQFPDLHSELNLSSLELGDSALYFCASSPRPDTEAFFGQGTRLTVV.

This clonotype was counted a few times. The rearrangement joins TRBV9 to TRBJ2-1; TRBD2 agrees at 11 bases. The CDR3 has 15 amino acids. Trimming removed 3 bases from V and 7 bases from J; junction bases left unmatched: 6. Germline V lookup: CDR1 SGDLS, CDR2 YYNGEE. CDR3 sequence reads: CASSAGLAGSNEQFF. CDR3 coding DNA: TGTGCCAGCAGCGCCGGACTAGCGGGCTCAAATGAGCAGTTCTTC.

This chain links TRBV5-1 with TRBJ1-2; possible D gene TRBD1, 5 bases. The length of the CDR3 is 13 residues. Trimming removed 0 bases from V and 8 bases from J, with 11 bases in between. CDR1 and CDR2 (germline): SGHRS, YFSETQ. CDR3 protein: CASSLGTPEGYTF. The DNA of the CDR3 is TGCGCCAGCAGCTTGGGGACACCCGAGGGCTACACCTTC.

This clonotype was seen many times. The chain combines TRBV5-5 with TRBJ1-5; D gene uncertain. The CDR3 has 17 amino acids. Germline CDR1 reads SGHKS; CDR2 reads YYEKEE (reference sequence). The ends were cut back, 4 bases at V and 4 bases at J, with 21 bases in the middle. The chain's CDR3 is CASSPRGGTVWNQPQHF. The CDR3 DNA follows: TGTGCCAGCAGCCCACGCGGCGGCACAGTGTGGAATCAGCCCCAGCATTTT.

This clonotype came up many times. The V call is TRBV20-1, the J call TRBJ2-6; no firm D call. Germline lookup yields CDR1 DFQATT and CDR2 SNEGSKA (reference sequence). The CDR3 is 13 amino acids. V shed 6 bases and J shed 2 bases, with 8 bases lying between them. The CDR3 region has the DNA TGCAGTGCCCAATTCCCTGGGGCCAACGTCCTGACTTTC. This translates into CSAQFPGANVLTF.

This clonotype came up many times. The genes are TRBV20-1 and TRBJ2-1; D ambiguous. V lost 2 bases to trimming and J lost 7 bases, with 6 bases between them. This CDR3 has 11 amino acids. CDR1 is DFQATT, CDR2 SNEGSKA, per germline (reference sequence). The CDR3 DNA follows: TGCAGTGCTAGACTGTATAATGAGCAGTTCTTC. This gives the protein CSARLYNEQFF.

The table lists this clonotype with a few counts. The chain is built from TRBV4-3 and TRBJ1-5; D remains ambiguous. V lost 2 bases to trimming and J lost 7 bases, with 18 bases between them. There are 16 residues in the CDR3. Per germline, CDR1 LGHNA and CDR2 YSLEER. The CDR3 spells CASSQRSKGRLQPQHF. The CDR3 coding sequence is TGCGCCAGCAGCCAAAGATCGAAAGGACGGTTACAGCCCCAGCATTTT.

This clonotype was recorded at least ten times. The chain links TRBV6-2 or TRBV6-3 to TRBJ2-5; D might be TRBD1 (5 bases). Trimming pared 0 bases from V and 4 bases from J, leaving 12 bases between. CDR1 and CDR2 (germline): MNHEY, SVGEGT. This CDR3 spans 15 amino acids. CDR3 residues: CASSYSSLRGETQYF. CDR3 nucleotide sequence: TGTGCCAGCAGTTACTCGTCCTTAAGGGGAGAGACCCAGTACTTC.

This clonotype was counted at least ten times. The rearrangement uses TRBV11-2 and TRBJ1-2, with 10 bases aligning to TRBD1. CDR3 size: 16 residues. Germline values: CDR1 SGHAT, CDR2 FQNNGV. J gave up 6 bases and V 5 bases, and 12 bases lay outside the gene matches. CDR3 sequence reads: CASSRSGTGVLDGYTF. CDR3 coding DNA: TGTGCCAGCAGCCGCAGCGGGACAGGGGTATTAGATGGCTACACCTTC.

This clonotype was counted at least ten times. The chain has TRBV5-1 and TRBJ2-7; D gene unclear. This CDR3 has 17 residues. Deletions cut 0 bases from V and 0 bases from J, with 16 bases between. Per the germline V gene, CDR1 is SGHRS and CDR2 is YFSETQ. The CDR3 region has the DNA TGCGCCAGCAGCTTGGTAGGTGCGGCGGCGAGCTCCTACGAGCAGTACTTC. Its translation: CASSLVGAAASSYEQYF.

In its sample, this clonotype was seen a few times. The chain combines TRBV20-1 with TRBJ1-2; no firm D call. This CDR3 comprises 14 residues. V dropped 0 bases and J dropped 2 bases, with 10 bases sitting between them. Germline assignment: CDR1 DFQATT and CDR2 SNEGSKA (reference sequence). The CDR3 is CSARDSARNYGYTF. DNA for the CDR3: TGCAGTGCTAGAGATTCAGCTAGAAACTATGGCTACACCTTC.

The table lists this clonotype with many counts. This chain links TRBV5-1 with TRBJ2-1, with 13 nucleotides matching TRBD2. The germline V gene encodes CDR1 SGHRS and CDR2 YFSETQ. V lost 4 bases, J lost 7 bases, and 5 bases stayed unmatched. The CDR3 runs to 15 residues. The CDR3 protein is CASSELAGGPNEQFF. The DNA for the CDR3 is TGCGCCAGCAGCGAACTAGCGGGAGGGCCGAATGAGCAGTTCTTC.